This T cell receptor beta chain was profiled in a study of HIV-infected patients and healthy controls. Whole blood was used without fractionation, so all unsorted peripheral T cells were included. The germline gives CDR1 LNHDA, CDR2 SQIVND (reference sequence). CDR3 length equals 21 residues. J lost 6 bases, V lost 2 bases, and 21 bases had no gene match. This clonotype has ten or more counts. Alpha and beta constant-region primers primed reverse transcription of about 0.5 ug RNA. Using multiplexing indices, alpha and beta chain libraries were generated apart by chain-specific third strand synthesis. The library got P5 and P7 elements plus a second index, then an approximately 24-cycle PCR. MiXCR, run by TCRdb on the 5' RACE reads, gives a single entry per CDR3 protein. The repertoire holds about 24,000 distinct CDR3 sequences, with roughly 7.9% as singletons.

The receptor's source is an adult in good health. The material sequenced was blood. This sequence joins TRBV19 and TRBJ2-1; TRBD2 matches at 11 bases. The CDR3 is CASSINPRWSSGGPQANEQFF. CDR3 DNA sequence: TGTGCCAGTAGTATAAACCCCCGGTGGTCTAGCGGGGGGCCTCAAGCCAATGAGCAGTTCTTC.